This TCR beta chain was recorded in a study of T cell repertoires in cytomegalovirus infection. Study context: Public TCR beta signature analysis indicated the presence of both CMV infection and matching HLA type. The study, taken as a whole, reports: Summed frequency of shared TCR beta families picked out CMV carriers who also had the relevant HLA. Across the ex vivo response, the dominant clonotypes were HLA-C-restricted CMV-specific TCR beta clonotypes.

TCRdb itself ran the reads through MiXCR, one entry per CDR3 protein. The sample consists of just under 300,000 distinct CDR3 sequences, roughly a tenth of them appearing once. CDR1 is MNHNY, CDR2 SVGAGI, per germline (reference sequence). The CDR3 loop spans 11 amino acids. To note about this clonotype: Its target is not known. The junction departs from germline at one end; a sequencing error may be responsible.

The TCR sequence derives from a human donor in good health (CMV status not recorded). Some clones in this sample may be carry-over from other donors' samples. Sequenced: PBMCs. The rearrangement joins TRBV6-6 to TRBJ2-5; either TRBD1 or TRBD2 may supply D (5 bases each). As DNA, the CDR3 is TGTGCCAGCAGTTACACCGGGACCCTTATTTTC. This sequence encodes CASSYTGTLIF.